The clone carrying this T cell receptor (beta chain) was observed a handful of times. Its antigen is currently unknown. Other nucleotide sequences in the sample specify the same CDR3. PCR used 60 Vbeta primers and 13 Jbeta primers. The data were produced by immunoSEQ multiplex PCR, yet TCRdb's version contains in-frame clones alone and is incomplete. Among under 200,000 clones listed, more than 70% were seen once. The data were taken from a study of cytomegalovirus exposure and HLA in healthy donors. Study-level background: As an earlier analysis found, about 200 million T cells yielded approximately 110 million unique TCR beta sequences.

Germline V lookup: CDR1 KGHSH, CDR2 LQKENI. The CDR3 is 13 amino acids. Trimming stripped 2 bases from V and 5 bases from J, with 7 bases between. Whole-study results and caveats: Fewer N-insertions than the 666-donor mean were reportedly shown by an Asian-associated ancestry cluster in a later analysis. In an earlier analysis, most TCR beta V segments were productive about 87% or about 30% of the time.

The V gene is TRBV18, the J gene TRBJ2-1; weak D call: TRBD2 (5 bases). This sequence was found in a boy aged 2-9 years in good health and CMV-seronegative. Sequencing input: PBMCs. The CDR3 spells CASSPTRDNEQFF. The CDR3 bases are TGTGCCAGCTCACCAACTAGGGACAATGAGCAGTTCTTC.